This T cell receptor (beta chain) was retrieved from a study of T cell responses to AZD1222 COVID-19 vaccine. General study findings and limits: Close to half of spike-specific TCRs reportedly recognize unmutated variant regions. Repertoire collection took place solely once the T cell response had peaked.

Points on this clone: The antigen remains undetermined.

Repertoires were generated with immunoSEQ multiplex PCR, while TCRdb's copy carries only in-frame clones and drops some. Of about 140,000 clones in the sample, 80% to 95% were seen once. The CDR3 is 15 amino acids. Trimming took 4 bases from V and 0 from J; bases not matched to a gene: 3. CDR1 and CDR2 from the germline V gene are SGHRS and YFSETQ. This receptor was identified in an adult in good health. The chain is built from TRBV5-1 and TRBJ1-5; 8 positions agree with TRBD1. Sequencing used peripheral blood, obtained on day 0 of AZD1222 vaccination. The CDR3 region is CASSGDRYSNQPQHF. CDR3 nucleotide sequence: TGCGCCAGCAGCGGGGACAGGTATAGCAATCAGCCCCAGCATTTT.